Detailed here is one TCR beta chain. Its specificity is unknown. Germline V lookup: CDR1 SGHNT, CDR2 YYREEE (reference sequence). The CDR3 spans 16 residues. The V segment lost 3 bases and the J segment 7 bases; nucleotides outside the gene matches: 13. This record comes from a study of identifying expanded T cells in peripheral blood. Notes on the study in general: Differentially abundant clones: roughly 1.2 between replicates, 16.4 at approximately 14 days, over 18 at four. Variance in clone template counts between roughly two-week samples significantly increased with total template count across all healthy donors.

During the collection period, no donor immune events like infections were recorded. The protocol was immunoSEQ multiplex PCR, while the TCRdb copy is restricted to in-frame clones and leaves out a portion. The sample records about 100,000 clones, roughly 88% being singletons. The chain links TRBV5-4 to TRBJ2-7; 10 nucleotides line up with TRBD1. The sequenced sample consisted of blood. The sequence derives from a person aged 18 to 70 in good health. CDR3 loop: CASSSSQGTGDGEQYF. The CDR3 nucleotides read TGTGCCAGCAGCTCATCACAAGGGACAGGGGATGGGGAGCAGTACTTC.